In this sample, the clone carrying this T cell receptor (beta chain) turned up many times. Original data processing: Reference gene primer amplification yielded estimated nucleated cell counts. Assay: immunoSEQ multiplex PCR; the TCRdb copy retains only in-frame clones and omits some. For V, J and clone size, that table is used; D and trimming come from the DNA. The repertoire consists of a few hundred thousand clones, with around 85% occurring once and the leading ten covering 6.2%. The data stem from a study of blood T cell repertoires in COVID-19. Study information: The analysed material was cDNA or gDNA that came from T cells, B-cell-depleted T cells, or PBMCs.

With 3 bases removed from V and 2 bases from J, the gap between germline ends came to 11 bases. The CDR3 extends over 15 amino acids. CDR1 and CDR2 (germline): LGHDT, YNNKEL (reference sequence). The V call is TRBV3-1 (or the pseudogene TRBV3-2), the J call TRBJ1-5, with D perhaps matching TRBD1 (6 bases). Sequenced: peripheral blood. The TCR comes from a man aged 55 to 70 with acute or convalescent COVID-19. The CDR3 DNA reads as TGTGCCAGCAGCCACAGGGGTGGGGGCAATCAGCCCCAGCATTTT. Amino acids: CASSHRGGGNQPQHF.